Sequencing of this T cell receptor beta chain was carried out in a study of cytomegalovirus exposure and HLA in healthy donors. Study-wide results and limits: It was reported that the classifier diagnosed cytomegalovirus status with high specificity and sensitivity in both the original and validation cohorts. Three CMV-associated chains proved CMV antigen-specific in vitro.

The approximately 120-subject validation cohort, separate from the approximately 640-subject first cohort, included the donors. About this clone itself: Antigen specificity is unknown.

With 3 bases removed from V and 0 bases from J, the gap between germline ends came to 12 bases. Looked up from germline, CDR1 is MNHNS and CDR2 is SASEGT. This CDR3 contains 15 residues. Assay: immunoSEQ multiplex PCR; the TCRdb copy retains only in-frame clones and omits some. This table has about 400,000 clones, roughly 85% appearing once. The sequencing sample was made of PBMCs. This receptor was taken from a young woman in good health and CMV-seronegative. J is TRBJ2-7 and V is TRBV6-1; a weak D match, TRBD2 (5 bases). The CDR3 here is CASSESPGSSYEQYF. As DNA, the CDR3 is TGTGCCAGCAGTGAGAGTCCGGGGAGCTCCTACGAGCAGTACTTC.